This T cell receptor (beta chain) was recorded in a study of shared clonotypes between healthy human individuals. This table comes from immunoSEQ multiplex PCR, and its TCRdb copy is limited to in-frame clones, with some not included. Of approximately 1.5 million clones listed, roughly 98.5% are singletons. Sequencing was carried out using naive CD4+ T cells sorted from blood. Subset in this sample: CD45RA+ positively selected. This clonotype was obtained from a man younger than 45 in good health.

CDR3 sequence (DNA): TGTGCCAGCAGCTTAGGCCCGATACAGGGAGGAGAGCCCCAGCATTTT. This codes for CASSLGPIQGGEPQHF. This rearrangement joins TRBV11-2 to TRBJ1-5; a possible D gene is TRBD1 (6 bases). CDR1 and CDR2 from the germline V gene are SGHAT and FQNNGV. V was trimmed by 1 base and J by 8 bases, leaving 18 bases between them. The CDR3 is 16 amino acids.